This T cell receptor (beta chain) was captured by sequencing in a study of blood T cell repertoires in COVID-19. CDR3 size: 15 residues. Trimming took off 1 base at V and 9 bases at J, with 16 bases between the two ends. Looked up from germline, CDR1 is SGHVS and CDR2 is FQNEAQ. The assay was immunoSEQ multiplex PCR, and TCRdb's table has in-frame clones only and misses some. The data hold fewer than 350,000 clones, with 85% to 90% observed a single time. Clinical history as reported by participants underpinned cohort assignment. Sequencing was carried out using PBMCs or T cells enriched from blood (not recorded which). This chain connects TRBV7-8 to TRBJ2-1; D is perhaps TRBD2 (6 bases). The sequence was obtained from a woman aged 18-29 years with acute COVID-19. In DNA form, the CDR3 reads TGTGCCAGCAGCTTAGTGGGAGGCAGCAGCGGTGAGCAGTTCTTC. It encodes CASSLVGGSSGEQFF.